This T cell receptor beta chain appears in the sequencing data of a study of T-cell memory formation after mild COVID-19. Study observations and caveats: Confirmation of SARS-CoV-2 specificity was lacking for second-wave clones peaking day 37. Contracting CD4+ clones were located mainly in CM and EM, and CD8+ clones in EMRA. CD4/CD8 balance characterized clones contracting day 15 to 85, and CD4+ skew characterized later expanders.

Details on this clonotype: As yet, its antigen is unknown.

TCR alpha and TCR beta cDNA libraries with sample barcodes and UMIs came from 5'RACE using constant-segment primers. TCRdb fed the 5' RACE reads into MiXCR, producing one record per CDR3 protein. The sample holds roughly 110,000 distinct CDR3 sequences, approximately 15% seen once. Germline values: CDR1 SGHRS, CDR2 YFSETQ. There are 14 residues in the CDR3. Trimming removed 3 bases from V and 2 bases from J; junction bases left unmatched: 5. Material for sequencing was PBMCs or a T cell subset sorted from them (not recorded which). The receptor was derived from an adult woman who had mild COVID-19 (a few samples of this study predate the infection). Cell type and time point are not known. The chain employs TRBV5-1 and TRBJ2-7; 7 bases line up with TRBD1. CDR3 bases: TGCGCCAGCAGCTACCGACAGGGCCCCTACGAGCAGTACTTC. This sequence encodes CASSYRQGPYEQYF.